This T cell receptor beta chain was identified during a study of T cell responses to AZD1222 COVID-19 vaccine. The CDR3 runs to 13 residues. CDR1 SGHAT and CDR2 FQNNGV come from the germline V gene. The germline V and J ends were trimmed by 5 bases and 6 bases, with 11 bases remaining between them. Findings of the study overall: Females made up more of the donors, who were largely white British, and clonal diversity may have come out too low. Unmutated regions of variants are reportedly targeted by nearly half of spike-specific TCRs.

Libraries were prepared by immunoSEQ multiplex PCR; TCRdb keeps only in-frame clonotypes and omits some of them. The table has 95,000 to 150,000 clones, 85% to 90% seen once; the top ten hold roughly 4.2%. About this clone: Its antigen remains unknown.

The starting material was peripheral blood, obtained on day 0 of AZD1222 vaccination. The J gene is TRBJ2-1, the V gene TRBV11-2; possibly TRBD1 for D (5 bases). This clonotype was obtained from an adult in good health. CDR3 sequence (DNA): TGTGCCAGCAGCCTGAGACAGACCAATGAGCAGTTCTTC. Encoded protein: CASSLRQTNEQFF.